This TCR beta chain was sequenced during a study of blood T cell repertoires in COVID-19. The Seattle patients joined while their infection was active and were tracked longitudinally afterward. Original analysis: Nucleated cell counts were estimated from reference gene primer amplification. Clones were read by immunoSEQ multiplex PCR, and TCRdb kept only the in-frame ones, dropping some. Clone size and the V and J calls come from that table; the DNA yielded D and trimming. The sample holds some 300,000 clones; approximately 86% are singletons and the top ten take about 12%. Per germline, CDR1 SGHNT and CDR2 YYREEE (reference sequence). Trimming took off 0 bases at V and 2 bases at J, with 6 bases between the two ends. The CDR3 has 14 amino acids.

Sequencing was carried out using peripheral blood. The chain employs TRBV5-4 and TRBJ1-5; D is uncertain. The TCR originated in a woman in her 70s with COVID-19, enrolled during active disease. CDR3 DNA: TGTGCCAGCAGCTTGGATGGAGGCAATCAGCCCCAGCATTTT. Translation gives CASSLDGGNQPQHF.